This entry features one TCR beta chain sequence. The sample belongs to a study of blood T cell repertoires in COVID-19. Overall study context: Material from acute and convalescent COVID-19 was sourced from the United States, Italy and Spain. The analysed material was cDNA or gDNA that came from T cells, B-cell-depleted T cells, or PBMCs.

As originally analysed: Estimation of nucleated cell counts relied on the amplification of reference gene primers. Sequencing was performed with immunoSEQ multiplex PCR; in TCRdb, only in-frame clones are kept and a portion is missing. V and J calls plus clone size are reproduced from that table; the DNA served to infer D and trimming. The sample holds 250,000 to 300,000 clones, about 88% seen once. While infection was still active, Seattle patients were enrolled and then followed longitudinally. V was shortened by 7 bases and J by 0 bases, with 11 bases between the two germline ends. This CDR3 spans 14 amino acids. Germline V gives CDR1 SGHTA, CDR2 FQGTGA.

Material: peripheral blood. This receptor was obtained from a woman between 25 and 40 years old with COVID-19, enrolled during active disease. The chain employs TRBV7-3 and TRBJ2-3; TRBD2 might be the D (6 bases). CDR3 sequence: CASKSGPSTDTQYF. CDR3 coding DNA: TGTGCCAGCAAGAGCGGGCCTAGCACAGATACGCAGTATTTT. The full variable domain, completed using reference TRBV7-3 and TRBJ2-3, is GAGVSQTPSNKVTEKGKYVELRCDPISGHTALYWYRQSLGQGPEFLIYFQGTGAADDSGLPNDRFFAVRPEGSVSTLKIQRTERGDSAVYLCASKSGPSTDTQYFGPGTRLTVL.